Below, 25 T cell receptor beta chains from the same sample are listed, as sequenced in a study of T cells in Graves' hyperthyroidism and ophthalmopathy. RNA transcripts were the template for amplifying TCR beta CDR3 regions. HTBI primers were the set used in a first-round RT-PCR of the TCR CDR3. MiXCR, run by TCRdb on the multiplex PCR reads, gives a single entry per CDR3 protein. The data show some 740,000 distinct CDR3 sequences, with about 15% seen just once and approximately 10% held by the top ten. Sequencing was performed on blood. These TCRs come from a woman between 18 and 29 years old with Graves' hyperthyroidism.

This clonotype occurred many times. J is TRBJ2-5 and V is TRBV7-9; TRBD1 matches 8 bases. Looked up from germline, CDR1 is SEHNR and CDR2 is FQNEAQ (reference sequence). After removal of 4 bases from V and 5 bases from J, the junction contained 15 bases not matched to a gene. The CDR3 is 17 residues long. The CDR3 coding sequence is TGTGCCAGCAGCTCCCGGGTAATGGACAGGGCAAGGGAGACCCAGTACTTC. It codes for CASSSRVMDRARETQYF.

This clonotype was observed a single time. The chain uses TRBV7-6 and TRBJ2-3, with 9 bases fitting TRBD1. The junction had 3 bases not matched to a gene; V was cut back by 5 bases and J by 0 bases. CDR1 is SGHVS, CDR2 FNYEAQ, per germline. This CDR3 is 15 amino acids long. This chain's CDR3 is CASSGTGFSTDTQYF. DNA for the CDR3: TGTGCCAGCAGCGGGACAGGGTTTAGCACAGATACGCAGTATTTT. Filled out from reference TRBV7-6 and TRBJ2-3, the complete variable domain reads GAGVSQSPRYKVTKRGQDVALRCDPISGHVSLYWYRQALGQGPEFLTYFNYEAQQDKSGLPNDRFSAERPEGSISTLTIQRTEQRDSAMYRCASSGTGFSTDTQYFGPGTRLTVL.

Notes on this clonotype: A read error may explain this, as a much larger clone is one base away. V is TRBV2 and J is TRBJ2-7; D call uncertain. The end of the DNA fits TRBJ2-1 better, so the J call may be wrong. The CDR3 is 14 amino acids. Germline V gives CDR1 SNHLY, CDR2 FYNNEI. CDR3 nucleotides: TGTGCCAGCAATCGGAATGACGTCTCCTACGAGCAGTTCTTC. It codes for CASNRNDVSYEQFF.

This clonotype was counted between two and nine times. The chain couples TRBV13 to TRBJ2-4, with TRBD1 matching over 7 bases. The CDR3 totals 19 residues. Looked up from germline, CDR1 is PRHDT and CDR2 is FYEKMQ (reference sequence). Trimming removed 0 bases from V and 0 bases from J; junction bases left unmatched: 11. CDR3 loop: CASSLGSRDSLQAKNIQYF. The CDR3 coding sequence is TGTGCCAGCAGCTTAGGTTCCCGGGACAGTCTACAAGCCAAAAACATTCAGTACTTC.

This clonotype was counted many times. This chain connects TRBV18 to TRBJ2-7; no clear D. The germline V and J ends were trimmed by 3 bases and 3 bases, with 6 bases remaining between them. From germline, CDR1 is KGHSH and CDR2 LQKENI. The length of the CDR3 is 12 residues. The CDR3 bases are TGTGCCAGCTCACCCGATGGCTACGAGCAGTACTTC. This codes for CASSPDGYEQYF.

This sequence joins TRBV7-8 and TRBJ1-5; TRBD1 aligns across 11 bases. The CDR3 sequence is 16 residues long. Germline V gene sequence: CDR1 SGHVS, CDR2 FQNEAQ. Losses at the gene ends were 4 bases for V and 5 bases for J; bases not matched to a gene: 7. CDR3 loop: CASSYLGQGAYQPQHF. CDR3 nucleotides: TGTGCCAGCAGCTATCTCGGACAGGGGGCTTATCAGCCCCAGCATTTT.

The genes are TRBV10-3 and TRBJ2-1; 10 nucleotides line up with TRBD2. The CDR3 totals 15 residues. J gave up 9 bases and V 11 bases, and 16 bases lay outside the gene matches. The germline gives CDR1 ENHRY, CDR2 SYGVKD. DNA for the CDR3: TGTGCCTCCGCGGCGGCTAGCGGGAGTCTGGGTGAGCAGTTCTTC. It codes for CASAAASGSLGEQFF.

This clonotype was seen ten or more times. The J gene is TRBJ1-1, the V gene TRBV20-1; possibly TRBD1 for D (5 bases). This CDR3 region has 14 residues. The V end was cut by 1 base, the J end by 3 bases, with 12 bases between. CDR1 and CDR2 (germline): DFQATT, SNEGSKA (reference sequence). CDR3 nucleotide sequence: TGCAGTGCTAGAGCACCAGGGACGGACACTGAAGCTTTCTTT. Its translation: CSARAPGTDTEAFF.

This clonotype was seen many times. V usage is TRBV7-2 and J usage is TRBJ2-7; no reliable D call. The CDR3 sequence is 13 residues long. Trimming removed 3 bases at V and 2 bases at J, with 8 bases between. CDR1 SGHTA and CDR2 FQGNSA come from the germline V gene. CDR3 DNA: TGTGCCAGCAGCTTTCAATTCACCTACGAGCAGTACTTC. It codes for CASSFQFTYEQYF.

The table lists this clonotype with many counts. The chain recombines TRBV28 with TRBJ2-1; 8 bases match TRBD1. Germline assignment: CDR1 MDHEN and CDR2 SYDVKM. The CDR3 length is 15 residues. V lost 4 bases, J lost 2 bases, and 4 bases stayed unmatched. CDR3 in DNA: TGTGCCAGCAGTTCGGCGGGACAGGCCTACAATGAGCAGTTCTTC. Translated, it gives CASSSAGQAYNEQFF.

This clonotype appeared once. The rearrangement uses TRBV27 and TRBJ1-5; 7 bases map to TRBD1. With V trimmed by 8 bases and J by 6 bases, 7 bases remained unmatched. Germline CDR1 and CDR2: MNHEY and SMNVEV (reference sequence). There are 13 residues in the CDR3. CDR3 loop: CASRQGARQPQHF. As DNA, the CDR3 is TGTGCCAGCCGACAGGGAGCTCGTCAGCCCCAGCATTTT.

At least ten counts were recorded for this clonotype. The chain is built from TRBV27 and TRBJ2-1; D may correspond to TRBD1 or TRBD2 (5 bases each). This CDR3 is built from 15 residues. The V and J ends lost 7 bases and 4 bases respectively, with 17 bases between them. In germline, CDR1 is MNHEY, CDR2 SMNVEV (reference sequence). In DNA, the CDR3 is TGTGCCAGCACTGCAGGGACGAGTCGATACAATGAGCAGTTCTTC. Its protein is CASTAGTSRYNEQFF.

This clonotype was counted many times. The rearrangement joins TRBV28 to TRBJ2-2; D call uncertain. Germline V gives CDR1 MDHEN, CDR2 SYDVKM. Trimming removed 4 bases at V and 5 bases at J, with 14 bases between. The CDR3 is made up of 15 amino acids. The CDR3 DNA follows: TGTGCCAGCAGTTCACCGGGCCTCGGGACCGGGGAGCTGTTTTTT. It is translated as CASSSPGLGTGELFF.

The rearrangement joins TRBV7-3 to TRBJ2-1, with 7 bases that match TRBD2. Germline V gene sequence: CDR1 SGHTA, CDR2 FQGTGA. The CDR3 is 17 amino acids. Trimming at V came to 5 bases and at J to 6 bases, leaving 16 bases not matched to a gene. CDR3 in amino acids: CASSPLASGMSSNEQFF. The CDR3 DNA is TGTGCCAGCAGCCCCCTGGCTAGCGGCATGAGCTCCAATGAGCAGTTCTTC.

This clonotype was detected many times. The V call is TRBV2, the J call TRBJ2-7; perhaps TRBD2 as D (6 bases). CDR3 length: 14 amino acids. Germline CDR1 SNHLY, CDR2 FYNNEI. The V end was cut by 4 bases, the J end by 4 bases, with 14 bases between. The CDR3 sequence: CASSVSGSGYEQYF. CDR3 DNA: TGTGCCAGCAGTGTAAGTGGGAGCGGGTACGAGCAGTACTTC.

This clonotype came up a few times. The chain carries TRBV28 and TRBJ1-4, with TRBD1 matching over 9 bases. Germline V gene lookup returns CDR1 MDHEN and CDR2 SYDVKM. The CDR3 is 14 residues long. Trimming at V came to 8 bases and at J to 8 bases, leaving 9 bases not matched to a gene. In nucleotides, the CDR3 is TGTGCCAGCTGCCCGGGACAGGGCAGGGAAAAACTGTTTTTT. It specifies CASCPGQGREKLFF.

This clonotype was found many times. This chain connects TRBV30 to TRBJ1-5; D call uncertain. CDR3 length equals 15 residues. V lost 3 bases and J lost 7, with 19 bases in between. Germline V gene lookup returns CDR1 GTSNPN and CDR2 SVGIG (reference sequence). CDR3 nucleotides: TGTGCCTGGAGCTTCGGGCGACTATCGGGGCAGCCCCAGCATTTT. Translating gives CAWSFGRLSGQPQHF.

This clonotype has only a few counts. This chain uses TRBV7-2 with TRBJ1-2, with a weak D call TRBD1 (6 bases). CDR1 and CDR2 (germline): SGHTA, FQGNSA. The CDR3 totals 14 residues. Trimming left V 5 bases short and J 4 bases short, with 14 bases between. The CDR3 region has the DNA TGTGCCAGCAGCGCCGACAGGAACCGCTATGGCTACACCTTC. This sequence encodes CASSADRNRYGYTF.

This clonotype was seen at least ten times. The chain has TRBV28 and TRBJ2-2; 8 bases align to TRBD1. The CDR3 extends over 15 amino acids. V gave up 7 bases and J gave up 6 bases; unmatched junction bases: 10. Looked up from germline, CDR1 is MDHEN and CDR2 is SYDVKM. The CDR3 DNA reads as TGTGCCAGCATCCCAATGGACAGGGACGCCGGGGAGCTGTTTTTT. Translating gives CASIPMDRDAGELFF.

Ten or more counts support this clonotype. The chain recombines TRBV20-1 with TRBJ2-1; D possibly uses TRBD1 or TRBD2 (5 bases each). Germline V CDR1 and CDR2: DFQATT, SNEGSKA (reference sequence). The CDR3 totals 16 residues. V lost 6 bases to trimming and J lost 0 bases, with 18 bases between them. As DNA, the CDR3 is TGCAGTGCGAAAAGAGTTGGGACCATCTCCTACAATGAGCAGTTCTTC. Its protein product is CSAKRVGTISYNEQFF.

This clonotype was seen at least ten times. The chain recombines TRBV20-1 with TRBJ2-7, with no clear D. V was cut by 0 bases and J by 5 bases, with 17 bases left in between. The CDR3 totals 15 residues. From germline, CDR1 is DFQATT and CDR2 SNEGSKA (reference sequence). The CDR3 DNA is TGCAGTGCTAGAGATGGCCAGGCGGTGGCCGACGAGCAGTACTTC. Protein sequence: CSARDGQAVADEQYF.

This clonotype was detected many times. The V and J genes are TRBV7-3 and TRBJ2-1, with 7 positions matching TRBD2. The V gene's germline CDR1 is SGHTA and CDR2 FQGTGA. Trimming at V came to 5 bases and at J to 4 bases, leaving 14 bases not matched to a gene. The CDR3 contains 17 residues. DNA of the CDR3: TGTGCCAGCAGCGGGACCCATGCGGGAGTAGGATACAATGAGCAGTTCTTC. Protein: CASSGTHAGVGYNEQFF.

In this sample, this clonotype turned up many times. The chain joins TRBV28 to TRBJ2-7; 13 bases align to TRBD2. Per the germline V gene, CDR1 is MDHEN and CDR2 is SYDVKM. The CDR3 covers 16 residues. The trim removed 6 bases at V and 8 bases at J, leaving 13 bases unmatched. The CDR3 DNA reads TGTGCCAGCAGCCCACGGATGACTAGCGGGAGGCCGAAGCAGTACTTC. Translated: CASSPRMTSGRPKQYF.

J is TRBJ2-1 and V is TRBV18, with D uncertain. The CDR3 sequence is 16 residues long. V was clipped by 0 bases and J by 2 bases, with 11 bases between them. The germline CDR1 and CDR2 sequences are KGHSH and LQKENI. Here the CDR3 reads CASSPPMGSTYNEQFF. CDR3 nucleotide sequence: TGTGCCAGCTCACCACCGATGGGGTCTACCTACAATGAGCAGTTCTTC.

The chain carries TRBV20-1 and TRBJ2-7, with TRBD2 identical over 8 bases. V shed 5 bases, J shed 0 bases, and the junction held 9 bases outside the gene matches. Germline lookup yields CDR1 DFQATT and CDR2 SNEGSKA (reference sequence). This CDR3 has 15 residues. CDR3 loop: CSAPRGSGASYEQYF. The CDR3 bases are TGCAGTGCTCCTAGGGGTAGCGGGGCCTCCTACGAGCAGTACTTC.